The 21 T cell receptor beta chains below come from one sample, sequenced in a study of blood T cell repertoires in COVID-19. Repertoires were generated with immunoSEQ multiplex PCR, while TCRdb's copy carries only in-frame clones and drops some. The repertoire holds 260,000 or so clones, around four fifths seen once, with around 5.4% in the top ten. The sample comprised peripheral blood. These TCRs come from a man aged 80 or over with acute or convalescent COVID-19.

The chain carries TRBV7-2 and TRBJ2-7, with no clear D. Germline V gene data show CDR1 as SGHTA and CDR2 as FQGNSA. V lost 0 bases and J 3 bases, leaving 12 bases between the germline ends. The CDR3 runs 15 residues. The chain's CDR3 is CASSLAADSNYEQYF. CDR3 coding DNA: TGTGCCAGCAGCTTAGCTGCCGACTCAAACTACGAGCAGTACTTC.

The rearrangement links TRBV5-1 to TRBJ1-1; D remains unclear. This CDR3 has 15 amino acids. Trimming stripped 9 bases from V and 0 bases from J, with 18 bases between. Germline CDR1 and CDR2: SGHRS and YFSETQ. CDR3 loop: CATSSDGQMNTEAFF. The DNA of the CDR3 is TGCGCCACCTCCTCTGATGGGCAGATGAACACTGAAGCTTTCTTT.

The chain employs TRBV9 and TRBJ2-2; 7 nucleotides align to TRBD2. The CDR3 has 18 residues. Germline loops: CDR1 SGDLS, CDR2 YYNGEE. V dropped 0 bases and J dropped 5; count of bases not matched to a gene: 13. The CDR3 region is CASSVERGRVVGTGELFF. CDR3 DNA: TGTGCCAGCAGCGTAGAGCGGGGACGAGTGGTTGGGACCGGGGAGCTGTTTTTT. Together with reference TRBV9 and TRBJ2-2, the CDR3 gives the full variable domain: DSGVTQTPKHLITATGQRVTLRCSPRSGDLSVYWYQQSLDQGLQFLIQYYNGEERAKGNILERFSAQQFPDLHSELNLSSLELGDSALYFCASSVERGRVVGTGELFFGEGSRLTVL.

The chain recombines TRBV5-1 with TRBJ2-1; a possible D gene is TRBD1 (5 bases). The CDR3 loop spans 15 amino acids. Germline V gene lookup returns CDR1 SGHRS and CDR2 YFSETQ. Trimming cost V 4 bases and J 6 bases, with 17 bases left between them. The CDR3 bases are TGCGCCAGCAGCCTGTCGGTTTGGGGCCCCAATGAGCAGTTCTTC. Its translation: CASSLSVWGPNEQFF.

This chain uses TRBV3-1 (or the pseudogene TRBV3-2) with TRBJ2-1, with 10 bases fitting TRBD1. The CDR3 has 13 amino acids. V shed 6 bases and J 9 bases; nucleotides not matched to a gene: 5. The V gene's germline CDR1 is LGHDT and CDR2 YNNKEL (reference sequence). CDR3 nucleotide sequence: TGTGCCAGCAGTGACAGGGGGCAGGGTGAGCAGTTCTTC. Its translation is CASSDRGQGEQFF.

The chain links TRBV11-2 to TRBJ2-7; no clear D. V lost 0 bases, J lost 3 bases, and 6 bases lay in between. The CDR3 is 13 residues long. Germline V gene data show CDR1 as SGHAT and CDR2 as FQNNGV. CDR3 DNA: TGTGCCAGCAGCTTAGATCACAACTACGAGCAGTACTTC. Its translation: CASSLDHNYEQYF.

The chain joins TRBV20-1 to TRBJ2-2, with TRBD2 identical over 7 bases. Germline lookup yields CDR1 DFQATT and CDR2 SNEGSKA (reference sequence). Germline trimming cut 3 bases from V and 0 bases from J; bases unmatched to any gene: 7. There are 16 residues in the CDR3. The CDR3 region is CSASDTAGSNTGELFF. As DNA, the CDR3 is TGCAGTGCTAGTGATACAGCGGGGTCGAACACCGGGGAGCTGTTTTTT.

In this sample, this clone turned up a few times. This rearrangement joins TRBV6-5 to TRBJ1-1, with D tentatively TRBD1 (5 bases). Germline V gives CDR1 MNHEY, CDR2 SVGAGI. This CDR3 spans 14 amino acids. Trimming took 7 bases from V and 5 from J, leaving 17 bases between them. CDR3 region: CASTLTQGGTEAFF. The CDR3 DNA is TGTGCCAGCACCCTGACGCAGGGAGGAACTGAAGCTTTCTTT.

A single count supports this clone. V gene TRBV6-5 combines with J gene TRBJ1-1; TRBD1 agrees at 9 bases. Germline CDR1 is MNHEY and CDR2 is SVGAGI. The CDR3 extends over 14 amino acids. V lost 6 bases, J lost 2 bases, and 4 bases stayed unmatched. The CDR3: CASRLTGGNTEAFF. CDR3 coding DNA: TGTGCCAGCAGATTGACAGGGGGAAACACTGAAGCTTTCTTT.

This clone has just one count. The chain employs TRBV6-5 and TRBJ1-1; 8 bases are shared with TRBD1. J gave up 6 bases and V 6 bases, and 6 bases lay outside the gene matches. The V gene's germline CDR1 is MNHEY and CDR2 SVGAGI. The CDR3 has 13 amino acids. The CDR3 here is CASSRDRLAEAFF. The CDR3 region has the DNA TGTGCCAGCAGCCGGGACAGGTTGGCTGAAGCTTTCTTT.

Only one count was recorded for this clone. The rearrangement uses TRBV11-2 and TRBJ1-4; TRBD1 is a possible D gene (5 bases). Germline lookup yields CDR1 SGHAT and CDR2 FQNNGV. Between the trimmed V and J ends, which lost 6 bases and 7 bases, there was a span of 12 bases. The CDR3 contains 13 residues. The CDR3 protein is CASRRGGGEKLFF. The CDR3, as DNA: TGTGCCAGCAGGCGGGGGGGAGGTGAAAAACTGTTTTTT.

The chain joins TRBV5-5 to TRBJ1-5; 9 bases are shared with TRBD1. This CDR3 comprises 16 residues. Trimming cost V 4 bases and J 7 bases; bases outside gene matches: 12. Per germline, CDR1 SGHKS and CDR2 YYEKEE (reference sequence). The DNA for the CDR3 is TGTGCCAGCAGCCCGGAACAGGGGGCCTGGATACAGCCCCAGCATTTT. It yields the protein CASSPEQGAWIQPQHF. Complete variable domain (other parts from reference TRBV5-5 and TRBJ1-5): DAGVTQSPTHLIKTRGQQVTLRCSPISGHKSVSWYQQVLGQGPQFIFQYYEKEERGRGNFPDRFSARQFPNYSSELNVNALLLGDSALYLCASSPEQGAWIQPQHFGDGTRLSIL.

This clone appeared a few times. V is TRBV6-5 and J is TRBJ2-7; perhaps TRBD1 as D (5 bases). Germline CDR1 reads MNHEY; CDR2 reads SVGAGI. Between the trimmed V and J ends, which lost 8 bases and 0 bases, there was a span of 14 bases. This CDR3 has 14 amino acids. CDR3 in DNA: TGTGCCAGCGGCCAGCAGGGCAGCTCCTACGAGCAGTACTTC. Its translation is CASGQQGSSYEQYF.

The chain has TRBV6-5 and TRBJ1-1, with TRBD1 matching over 8 bases. Germline V gene data show CDR1 as MNHEY and CDR2 as SVGAGI. The junction had 5 bases not matched to a gene; V was cut back by 6 bases and J by 2 bases. This CDR3 contains 14 residues. The DNA of the CDR3 is TGTGCCAGCAGGTCAGGGACAGGAAACACTGAAGCTTTCTTT. Translation gives CASRSGTGNTEAFF.

Here the CDR3 reads CASSESRGNTGELFF. CDR3 nucleotide sequence: TGTGCCAGCAGTGAATCCCGGGGAAACACCGGGGAGCTGTTTTTT. The chain uses TRBV6-1 and TRBJ2-2, with a possible D match to TRBD2 (5 bases). The CDR3 length is 15 residues. Germline V gene sequence: CDR1 MNHNS, CDR2 SASEGT. The V gene lost 2 bases and the J gene lost 2 bases, with 9 bases spanning the gap.

The chain uses TRBV19 and TRBJ1-4; the D gene is possibly TRBD1 (5 bases). Germline-derived CDR1 and CDR2 are LNHDA and SQIVND (reference sequence). This CDR3 has 12 amino acids. Trimming removed 4 bases from V and 10 bases from J, with 10 bases in between. The DNA of the CDR3 is TGTGCCAGTAGTAGCAGACAGAGAAAACTGTTTTTT. It yields the protein CASSSRQRKLFF.

This clone has just one count. This chain uses TRBV5-1 with TRBJ2-2; TRBD1 might be the D (5 bases). Germline values: CDR1 SGHRS, CDR2 YFSETQ. V was shortened by 4 bases and J by 3 bases, with 7 bases between the two germline ends. The CDR3 is 13 residues long. CDR3 nucleotides: TGCGCCAGCAGCGCCAGGGACACCGGGGAGCTGTTTTTT. It encodes CASSARDTGELFF.

This clone has a handful of counts. The gene calls are TRBV18 and TRBJ1-5; D not resolved. Looked up from germline, CDR1 is KGHSH and CDR2 is LQKENI. With 3 bases removed from V and 2 bases from J, the gap between germline ends came to 8 bases. The CDR3 contains 14 residues. CDR3 residues: CASSPGYGNQPQHF. DNA of the CDR3: TGTGCCAGCTCACCCGGGTATGGCAATCAGCCCCAGCATTTT.

The chain employs TRBV6-1 and TRBJ1-5; D ambiguous. This CDR3 has 16 residues. V lost 3 bases and J lost 2, with 14 bases in between. Germline lookup yields CDR1 MNHNS and CDR2 SASEGT. CDR3 sequence reads: CASSDPGSLGNQPQHF. The CDR3 nucleotides are TGTGCCAGCAGTGATCCGGGGAGCCTAGGCAATCAGCCCCAGCATTTT.

Note on this clone: The same CDR3 arises from other DNA sequences in this sample as well. V gene TRBV5-1 combines with J gene TRBJ2-1, with D unclear. V lost 0 bases and J lost 4, with 8 bases in between. Germline assignment: CDR1 SGHRS and CDR2 YFSETQ. This CDR3 comprises 14 residues. CDR3 protein: CASSLGQVYNEQFF. Written as DNA, the CDR3 is TGCGCCAGCAGCTTGGGGCAAGTATACAATGAGCAGTTCTTC.

The chain combines TRBV9 with TRBJ2-7, with no clear D. V was trimmed by 3 bases and J by 6 bases, leaving 10 bases between them. This CDR3 contains 12 residues. Germline loops: CDR1 SGDLS, CDR2 YYNGEE. The CDR3 sequence: CASSGAESEQYF. CDR3 nucleotide sequence: TGTGCCAGCAGCGGCGCTGAGTCCGAGCAGTACTTC.